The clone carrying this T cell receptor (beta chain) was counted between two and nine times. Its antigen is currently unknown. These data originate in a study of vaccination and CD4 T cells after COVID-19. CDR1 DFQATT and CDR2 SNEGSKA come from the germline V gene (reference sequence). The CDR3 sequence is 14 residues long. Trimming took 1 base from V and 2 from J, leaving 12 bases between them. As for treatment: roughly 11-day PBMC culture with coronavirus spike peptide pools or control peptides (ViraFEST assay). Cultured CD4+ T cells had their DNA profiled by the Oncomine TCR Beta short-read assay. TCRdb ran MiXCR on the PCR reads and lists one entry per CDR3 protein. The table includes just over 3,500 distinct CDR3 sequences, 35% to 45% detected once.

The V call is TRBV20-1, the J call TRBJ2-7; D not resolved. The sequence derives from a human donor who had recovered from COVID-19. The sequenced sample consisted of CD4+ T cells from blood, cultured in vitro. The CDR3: CSARGLGRTYEQYF. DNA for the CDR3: TGCAGTGCTAGAGGGCTAGGACGTACCTACGAGCAGTACTTC.